These 18 T cell receptor beta chains were all obtained from the same sample, sequenced in a study of cytomegalovirus exposure and HLA in healthy donors. 60 Vbeta and 13 Jbeta primers were used in PCR. Using immunoSEQ multiplex PCR, the repertoire was profiled, and TCRdb retains in-frame clones only, with some absent. The sample holds tens of thousands of clones; 78% are singletons and the top ten take over 1.1%. The specimen was PBMCs. The source is a female donor in good health and CMV-seronegative.

The chain is built from TRBV6-1 and TRBJ1-2; D is perhaps TRBD1 (6 bases). Trimming took off 3 bases at V and 5 bases at J, with 10 bases between the two ends. Germline V gene sequence: CDR1 MNHNS, CDR2 SASEGT. This CDR3 contains 13 residues. The CDR3 loop is CASSDRGRYGYTF. Written as DNA, the CDR3 is TGTGCCAGCAGTGACAGGGGAAGGTATGGCTACACCTTC.

Concerning this clone itself: The sample contains more than one DNA sequence encoding this CDR3. The rearrangement links TRBV11-3 to TRBJ2-7, with 9 bases matching TRBD1. V shed 1 base and J 5 bases; nucleotides not matched to a gene: 9. The CDR3 spans 16 residues. Germline V gives CDR1 SGHNT, CDR2 YENEEA. CDR3 bases: TGTGCCAGCAGCTTAGGTACGGGACAGGGAGGCGACGAGCAGTACTTC. Residues: CASSLGTGQGGDEQYF.

The rearrangement uses TRBV7-3 and TRBJ2-1, with 7 bases that match TRBD2. In germline, CDR1 is SGHTA, CDR2 FQGTGA. Trimming took 1 base from V and 4 from J; bases not matched to a gene: 4. The CDR3 consists of 15 residues. The DNA of the CDR3 is TGTGCCAGCAGCTTAAGGGGGGGGGTGTACAATGAGCAGTTCTTC. Its translation is CASSLRGGVYNEQFF. Supplemented by reference TRBV7-3 and TRBJ2-1, the full variable domain reads GAGVSQTPSNKVTEKGKYVELRCDPISGHTALYWYRQSLGQGPEFLIYFQGTGAADDSGLPNDRFFAVRPEGSVSTLKIQRTERGDSAVYLCASSLRGGVYNEQFFGPGTRLTVL.

The V gene is TRBV7-6, the J gene TRBJ1-1; 9 positions agree with TRBD1. Germline trimming cut 5 bases from V and 6 bases from J; bases unmatched to any gene: 4. Germline V gene data show CDR1 as SGHVS and CDR2 as FNYEAQ. This CDR3 contains 13 residues. The CDR3 sequence is CASSKRTGAEAFF. The CDR3 bases are TGTGCCAGCAGCAAAAGGACAGGGGCTGAAGCTTTCTTT.

A word on this clone: Other nucleotide sequences in the sample specify the same CDR3. The chain joins TRBV7-9 to TRBJ2-7; no firm D call. This CDR3 is 13 amino acids long. Trimming stripped 2 bases from V and 0 bases from J, with 5 bases between. Germline CDR1 SEHNR, CDR2 FQNEAQ (reference sequence). This CDR3 is CASSLPNSYEQYF. CDR3 sequence (DNA): TGTGCCAGCAGCTTACCTAACTCCTACGAGCAGTACTTC.

This clone was found a few times. The chain carries TRBV2 and TRBJ1-3; 9 bases map to TRBD1. The CDR3 extends over 11 amino acids. CDR1 and CDR2 from the germline V gene are SNHLY and FYNNEI. The V segment lost 10 bases and the J segment 9 bases; nucleotides outside the gene matches: 4. Here the CDR3 reads CATADRGTIYF. The CDR3 DNA reads as TGTGCCACCGCGGACAGGGGCACCATATATTTT.

This clone was counted a few times. This chain uses TRBV7-8 with TRBJ2-1, with 8 bases that match TRBD2. The CDR3 is made up of 16 amino acids. Germline V gene data show CDR1 as SGHVS and CDR2 as FQNEAQ. Unmatched junction bases numbered 11, after V lost 5 bases and J lost 5 bases. The CDR3 region has the DNA TGTGCCAGCAGCATCCAGCGGGGGCCGACCAACAATGAGCAGTTCTTC. This translates into CASSIQRGPTNNEQFF.

The rearrangement links TRBV4-3 to TRBJ1-3; 7 bases are a match to TRBD1. Unmatched junction bases numbered 13, after V lost 3 bases and J lost 2 bases. Germline V gives CDR1 LGHNA, CDR2 YSLEER. CDR3 length: 18 residues. CDR3 sequence (DNA): TGCGCCAGCAGCCAGGGACAGTTCTCGGCACTCCCTGGAAACACCATATATTTT. Amino acids: CASSQGQFSALPGNTIYF.

The V call is TRBV30, the J call TRBJ1-5; D gene unclear. CDR1 GTSNPN and CDR2 SVGIG come from the germline V gene (reference sequence). V lost 0 bases, J lost 5 bases, and 11 bases lay in between. The CDR3 covers 14 residues. CDR3 in DNA: TGTGCCTGGAGTGTAGGCCAGGCCCATCAGCCCCAGCATTTT. Its translation is CAWSVGQAHQPQHF.

The chain carries TRBV4-3 and TRBJ1-4; D unresolved. V lost 4 bases to trimming and J lost 0 bases, with 9 bases between them. There are 15 residues in the CDR3. In germline, CDR1 is LGHNA, CDR2 YSLEER. CDR3 sequence (DNA): TGCGCCAGCAGCCCACTGGCGGCAACTAATGAAAAACTGTTTTTT. Protein: CASSPLAATNEKLFF.

This chain links TRBV7-9 with TRBJ1-5, with D perhaps matching TRBD1 (6 bases). Germline V gene lookup returns CDR1 SEHNR and CDR2 FQNEAQ (reference sequence). Trimming took off 4 bases at V and 5 bases at J, with 12 bases between the two ends. There are 14 residues in the CDR3. The chain's CDR3 is CASSSRGGDQPQHF. The CDR3 DNA reads TGTGCCAGCAGCTCTCGGGGGGGCGATCAGCCCCAGCATTTT.

V gene TRBV14 combines with J gene TRBJ1-3; D gene uncertain. Germline CDR1 SGHDN, CDR2 FVKESK. The CDR3 is 16 amino acids. Trimming shortened V by 4 bases and J by 0 bases, and 13 bases separated the two germline ends. The CDR3 loop reads CASSPRGVGSGNTIYF. The CDR3 nucleotides read TGTGCCAGCAGCCCAAGAGGAGTGGGCTCTGGAAACACCATATATTTT.

The gene calls are TRBV18 and TRBJ1-2, with 7 positions matching TRBD1. Per germline, CDR1 KGHSH and CDR2 LQKENI. Trimming at V came to 5 bases and at J to 6 bases, leaving 6 bases not matched to a gene. This CDR3 spans 13 amino acids. This chain's CDR3 is CASSEQGQHGYTF. The CDR3 DNA follows: TGTGCCAGCTCAGAACAGGGGCAGCATGGCTACACCTTC. The full variable domain, completed using reference TRBV18 and TRBJ1-2, is NAGVMQNPRHLVRRRGQEARLRCSPMKGHSHVYWYRQLPEEGLKFMVYLQKENIIDESGMPKERFSAEFPKEGPSILRIQQVVRGDSAAYFCASSEQGQHGYTFGSGTRLTVV.

The chain joins TRBV9 to TRBJ1-2; 8 bases are shared with TRBD1. The CDR3 extends over 14 amino acids. J gave up 2 bases and V 4 bases, and 4 bases lay outside the gene matches. Germline values: CDR1 SGDLS, CDR2 YYNGEE. DNA for the CDR3: TGTGCCAGCAGCTGGTCAGGGGGCAACTATGGCTACACCTTC. Translating it yields CASSWSGGNYGYTF. The full variable domain, its missing parts supplied by reference TRBV9 and TRBJ1-2, is DSGVTQTPKHLITATGQRVTLRCSPRSGDLSVYWYQQSLDQGLQFLIQYYNGEERAKGNILERFSAQQFPDLHSELNLSSLELGDSALYFCASSWSGGNYGYTFGSGTRLTVV.

V is TRBV5-1 and J is TRBJ2-7; 11 positions match TRBD2. V was clipped by 1 base and J by 6 bases; unmatched bases: 9. Germline V gene sequence: CDR1 SGHRS, CDR2 YFSETQ. This CDR3 has 16 amino acids. The CDR3 DNA reads TGCGCCAGCAGCTTGTCCCCGGCTAGCGGGGGGAGCGAGCAGTACTTC. This sequence encodes CASSLSPASGGSEQYF.

Comment on this clone: A junction end diverges from the germline sequence, so it may reflect a read error. The chain combines TRBV7-9 with TRBJ1-1; 8 bases map to TRBD1. The CDR3 loop spans 12 amino acids. Germline V lookup: CDR1 SEHNR, CDR2 FQNEAQ (reference sequence). In nucleotides, the CDR3 is TGTTCCAGCAGCTTGGGACAGGTAGAAGCTTTCTTT. Translating it yields CSSSLGQVEAFF.

V usage is TRBV14 and J usage is TRBJ1-5; maybe TRBD1 (5 bases). With 6 bases removed from V and 7 bases from J, the gap between germline ends came to 13 bases. Per the germline V gene, CDR1 is SGHDN and CDR2 is FVKESK. This CDR3 spans 13 amino acids. CDR3: CASSLDSSQPQHF. As DNA, the CDR3 is TGTGCCAGCAGTCTCGACAGTTCCCAGCCCCAGCATTTT.

The chain recombines TRBV2 with TRBJ2-6; D is ambiguous. Germline values: CDR1 SNHLY, CDR2 FYNNEI. The ends were cut back, 4 bases at V and 0 bases at J, with 7 bases in the middle. This CDR3 is 15 amino acids long. Written as DNA, the CDR3 is TGTGCCAGCAGTGGTAGCCGCTCTGGGGCCAACGTCCTGACTTTC. Translated: CASSGSRSGANVLTF.